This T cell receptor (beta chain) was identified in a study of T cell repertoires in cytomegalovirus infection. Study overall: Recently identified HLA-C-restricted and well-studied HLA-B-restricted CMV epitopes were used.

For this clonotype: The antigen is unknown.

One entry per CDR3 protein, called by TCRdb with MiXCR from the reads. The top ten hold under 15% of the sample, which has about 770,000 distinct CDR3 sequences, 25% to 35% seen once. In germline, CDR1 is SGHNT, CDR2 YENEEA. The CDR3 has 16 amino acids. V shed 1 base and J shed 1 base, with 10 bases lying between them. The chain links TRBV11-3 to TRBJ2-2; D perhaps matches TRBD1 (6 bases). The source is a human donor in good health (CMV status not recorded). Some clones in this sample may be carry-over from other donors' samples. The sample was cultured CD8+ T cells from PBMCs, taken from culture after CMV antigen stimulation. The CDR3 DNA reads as TGTGCCAGCAGCTTAGTTGGGACACAGAACACCGGGGAGCTGTTTTTT. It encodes CASSLVGTQNTGELFF.